This TCR beta chain is from a study of T cell responses to AZD1222 COVID-19 vaccine. Study details: Second-dose groups at about 4 or about 12 weeks were pooled. Study-wide results and limits: Across spike, vaccine-associated CD4 TCRs were found, dominant at 160-218 and 743-854. Clonal diversity was possibly underestimated; the donors were predominantly white British and more often female.

Here immunoSEQ multiplex PCR was the method, and the copy in TCRdb shows in-frame clones only, minus some. The repertoire holds tens of thousands of clones, with roughly 90% as singletons. Comment on this clone: Its antigen is undetermined.

The CDR3 has 16 residues. Germline V gene sequence: CDR1 MDHEN, CDR2 SYDVKM. The V and J ends lost 3 bases and 11 bases respectively, with 20 bases between them. Sequenced here: peripheral blood, sampled on day 0 of AZD1222 vaccination. This TCR was sampled from an adult in good health. The chain links TRBV28 to TRBJ1-6; D might be TRBD1 (5 bases). The CDR3 bases are TGTGCCAGCAGTTTCGGCTCTGCCCGGGGGAGGCCACCCCTCCACTTT. Protein: CASSFGSARGRPPLHF.